The source of this T cell receptor (beta chain) is a study of OX40 agonist ivuxolimab in advanced cancers. Looking at the study overall: Ivuxolimab, which targeted the costimulatory receptor OX40 (CD134), was an agonistic, fully human IgG2 monoclonal antibody. Intravenous ivuxolimab was administered to patients every 2 weeks at six dose levels: 0.01, 0.1, 0.3, 1.5, 3 and 10 mg/kg. Of the 50 to 55 dose-escalation patients, hepatocellular carcinoma was present in around 20, melanoma in some 15, renal cell carcinoma in 9 and head and neck cancer in 9. In the dose-escalation cohort, 82.7% of patients were male, and the mean age was approximately 55 years, with a range of 23 to 79. Prior anti-PD-1, anti-PD-L1 or anti-CTLA-4 therapy was permitted, and less than 45% of dose-escalation patients had received checkpoint inhibitors. Partial responses occurred in three dose-escalation patients, of whom one had hepatocellular carcinoma and two had cutaneous melanoma. Peripheral TCRbeta sequencing aimed to test whether ivuxolimab altered TCR sequence diversity and caused clonal T-cell expansion. The monotherapy dose-escalation portion (N of about 50 patients) of the phase I ivuxolimab trial is reported in the paper.

Remarks on this clone: What this receptor recognizes is not known. The record has no base qualities; no much larger clone is one base away.

Here is what the overall study found, with its caveats: In partial responders in the 0.1-3.0 mg/kg groups, normalized peripheral clonal expansion was found to be among the lowest, especially among CD8+ T cells. The antigen specificity of the clonally expanded peripheral T cells was not determined. After ivuxolimab, expanded clones were on average more numerous among CD8+ T cells than among CD4+ T cells. Clonal expansion of both CD4+ and CD8+ blood T cells was observed from baseline to week 6 at doses 0.1 to 3.0 mg/kg. Low levels of normalized T-cell clonal expansion were also seen in some patients who did not respond.

To sequence the TCRbeta CDR3 region, genomic DNA was isolated from the sorted cells. TCRbeta CDR3 regions were sequenced using the immunoSEQ Assay. Held by TCRdb, this immuneACCESS table contains in-frame sequences only and omits some clones. Under half of the omission traces to an unresolved V gene where checked; the cause of the rest is unknown. The sample includes 100,000 to 120,000 clones, with around 90% observed a single time. The ten biggest clones cover 0.66% of the sample. Patients with a history of autoimmune disease or receiving systemic immunosuppression were excluded from the trial. In every dose cohort, peripheral blood was drawn for TCR sequencing at baseline, cycle 4 day 1, and cycle 7 day 1. The samples were taken from a phase I, first-in-human, multicenter, open-label dose-escalation trial of ivuxolimab. Adults with locally advanced or metastatic head and neck squamous cell, hepatocellular, melanoma or renal cell carcinoma were enrolled in the trial. Before TCR sequencing, CD4+ T cells and CD8+ T cells from peripheral blood were sorted into separate populations.

Including the terminal cysteine and phenylalanine, the CDR3 comprises 13 residues. Just CDR3 DNA is preserved here, 39 bases in frame from base 1. V loses 0 bases, J loses 4 bases, and the germline ends lie 5 bases apart. Sequences LGHNA (CDR1) and YNFKEQ (CDR2) are obtained from the germline V gene. The chain is encoded by TRBV4-2 joined to TRBJ2-3, with the D gene call left open. This TCR was recovered from an adult with an advanced solid tumor such as melanoma, head and neck, liver or kidney cancer. The sample here was CD4+ or CD8+ T cells sorted from blood, taken in a trial of the OX40 agonist ivuxolimab. The DNA reads as follows: TGTGCCAGCAGCCAAGAAACCCCAGATACGCAGTATTTT. Translated, it gives CASSQETPDTQYF.